This TCR beta chain was identified during a study of vaccination and CD4 T cells after COVID-19. General study findings and limits: SARS-CoV-2-reactive clonotypes rose nonsignificantly, with the median going from 21 to 38.

The trim removed 6 bases at V and 6 bases at J, leaving 8 bases unmatched. Germline V gives CDR1 MNHNS, CDR2 SASEGT. The length of the CDR3 is 14 residues. Treatment given: roughly nine-day PBMC culture with coronavirus spike peptide pools or control peptides (ViraFEST assay). Half of the medium was exchanged for fresh IL-2 medium, first on day 3 and then on day 7. A word on this clonotype: Its antigen remains unknown.

Cultured CD4+ T-cell DNA underwent Oncomine TCR Beta short-read sequencing. TCRdb reanalysed the PCR reads using MiXCR and keeps one entry per CDR3 protein. The table lists around 12,000 distinct CDR3 sequences, 76% of them singletons. This receptor was identified in a human donor who had recovered from COVID-19. The chain has TRBV6-1 and TRBJ1-2, with 9 bases matching TRBD1. Source material: CD4+ T cells from blood, cultured in vitro. The CDR3 DNA reads TGTGCCAGCAGGAAACCGGGACAGGGTAATGGCTACACCTTC. Its translation is CASRKPGQGNGYTF.